The 20 T cell receptor beta chains below were found in one sample sequenced in a study of blood T cell repertoires in COVID-19. The table came from immunoSEQ multiplex PCR; TCRdb's copy has only in-frame clones and leaves some out. Among about 400,000 clones listed, approximately 89% were seen once. Sequenced input: PBMCs or T cells enriched from blood (not recorded which). Receptors originate from a woman under 40 who had recovered from COVID-19.

CDR3 in amino acids: CASSLWGRQGGYTF. The DNA of the CDR3 is TGTGCCAGCAGCTTGTGGGGTCGACAGGGGGGCTACACCTTC. The genes are TRBV5-6 and TRBJ1-2; 8 bases are a match to TRBD1. The CDR3 consists of 14 residues. Germline trimming cut 1 base from V and 8 bases from J; bases unmatched to any gene: 7. Germline V lookup: CDR1 SGHDT, CDR2 YYEEEE.

This clone showed up just once. V and J are TRBV14 and TRBJ1-6; 7 nucleotides match TRBD1. The germline V gene encodes CDR1 SGHDN and CDR2 FVKESK. This CDR3 is 16 amino acids long. V shed 4 bases and J 3 bases; nucleotides not matched to a gene: 6. CDR3 protein: CASSLSRGNYNSPLHF. The CDR3 region has the DNA TGTGCCAGCAGCCTGTCCAGGGGGAACTATAATTCACCCCTCCACTTT.

The rearrangement uses TRBV9 and TRBJ2-3, with 11 bases fitting TRBD2. Germline values: CDR1 SGDLS, CDR2 YYNGEE. J gave up 0 bases and V 8 bases, and 11 bases lay outside the gene matches. The CDR3 loop spans 17 amino acids. Here the CDR3 DNA reads TGTGCCAGTAATAGCGGGGGGGTCGAACCTAGCACAGATACGCAGTATTTT. Translating gives CASNSGGVEPSTDTQYF. Full variable domain (rest looked up from reference TRBV9 and TRBJ2-3): DSGVTQTPKHLITATGQRVTLRCSPRSGDLSVYWYQQSLDQGLQFLIQYYNGEERAKGNILERFSAQQFPDLHSELNLSSLELGDSALYFCASNSGGVEPSTDTQYFGPGTRLTVL.

The rearrangement uses TRBV19 and TRBJ1-2; D might be TRBD1 (5 bases). Germline lookup yields CDR1 LNHDA and CDR2 SQIVND (reference sequence). Trimming pared 3 bases from V and 8 bases from J, leaving 16 bases between. This CDR3 comprises 14 residues. The CDR3 DNA is TGTGCCAGTAGTATGCGGGGCCATATAGGAGGCTACACCTTC. It translates to CASSMRGHIGGYTF.

The gene calls are TRBV28 and TRBJ1-5; TRBD1 aligns across 12 bases. Unmatched junction bases numbered 9, after V lost 4 bases and J lost 2 bases. Germline lookup yields CDR1 MDHEN and CDR2 SYDVKM. CDR3 length equals 18 residues. CDR3 protein: CASSSGTGGVEGNQPQHF. The CDR3 bases are TGTGCCAGCAGTTCCGGGACAGGGGGCGTTGAAGGCAATCAGCCCCAGCATTTT.

The chain has TRBV19 and TRBJ2-5, with a tentative D call TRBD1 (6 bases). The CDR3 spans 15 residues. V shed 6 bases and J shed 5 bases, with 19 bases lying between them. Germline-derived CDR1 and CDR2 are LNHDA and SQIVND (reference sequence). The DNA for the CDR3 is TGTGCCAGTAGCACTACAGGGTTTGGTTGGGAGACCCAGTACTTC. Translation: CASSTTGFGWETQYF.

This clone is a singleton in its sample. The chain has TRBV12-2 and TRBJ2-1; the table's D call, TRBD2, was not checked against the DNA. TRBV12-2 is a pseudogene segment. The CDR3 is 15 amino acids. CDR3 loop: CASRFGTDLVNEQFF. The CDR3 coding sequence is TGTGCAAGTCGCTTCGGCACTGACCTAGTCAATGAGCAGTTCTTC.

The genes are TRBV27 and TRBJ1-2, with D possibly TRBD1 on 5 matching bases. With 0 bases removed from V and 7 bases from J, the gap between germline ends came to 18 bases. The CDR3 totals 16 residues. CDR1 and CDR2 (germline): MNHEY, SMNVEV (reference sequence). In nucleotides, the CDR3 is TGTGCCAGCAGTTTATCCCGGGTGACAGCCCAGGGTGGCTACACCTTC. The encoded protein is CASSLSRVTAQGGYTF.

CDR3 amino acids: CASSLPGEDEQFF. CDR3 nucleotides: TGTGCCAGCAGTTTACCTGGAGAGGATGAGCAGTTCTTC. The genes are TRBV28 and TRBJ2-1; no clear D gene. CDR1 is MDHEN, CDR2 SYDVKM, per germline. The CDR3 length is 13 residues. V lost 2 bases and J lost 8, with 10 bases in between.

The sample holds a few counts of this clone. The chain recombines TRBV7-9 with TRBJ2-7, with 7 positions matching TRBD1. V lost 5 bases to trimming and J lost 6 bases; unmatched junction nucleotides: 10. CDR1 SEHNR and CDR2 FQNEAQ come from the germline V gene (reference sequence). This CDR3 has 14 amino acids. CDR3 nucleotide sequence: TGTGCCAGCAGCCGGTATGACAGGGCTATCGAGCAGTACTTC. Translation gives CASSRYDRAIEQYF.

The chain has TRBV7-9 and TRBJ2-7, with D perhaps matching TRBD2 (7 bases). The V gene lost 5 bases and the J gene lost 2 bases, with 16 bases spanning the gap. Germline CDR1 SEHNR, CDR2 FQNEAQ (reference sequence). The CDR3 covers 15 residues. The CDR3 is CASSLLRGGPYEQYF. In DNA form, the CDR3 reads TGTGCCAGCAGCCTCCTAAGGGGGGGCCCCTACGAGCAGTACTTC. Supplemented by reference TRBV7-9 and TRBJ2-7, the full variable domain reads DTGVSQNPRHKITKRGQNVTFRCDPISEHNRLYWYRQTLGQGPEFLTYFQNEAQLEKSRLLSDRFSAERPKGSFSTLEIQRTEQGDSAMYLCASSLLRGGPYEQYFGPGTRLTVT.

J is TRBJ2-1 and V is TRBV23-1; 9 nucleotides align to TRBD1. TRBV23-1 is an ORF for which the function is uncertain. The CDR3 spans 18 residues. Unmatched junction bases numbered 12, after V lost 1 base and J lost 5 bases. The CDR3 is CASSQLVPPGQGHNEQFF. CDR3 nucleotides: TGCGCCAGCAGTCAATTAGTCCCACCGGGACAGGGCCACAATGAGCAGTTCTTC.

The V call is TRBV23-1, the J call TRBJ1-5, with D possibly matching TRBD1 (6 bases). TRBV23-1 is reported as an ORF; its role is uncertain. V was clipped by 1 base and J by 6 bases, with 16 bases between them. The CDR3 has 16 residues. The CDR3 is CASSQWGRLLFQPQHF. The DNA of the CDR3 is TGCGCCAGCAGTCAATGGGGGCGATTGTTGTTTCAGCCCCAGCATTTT.

This CDR3 reads CAISTTSGRRETQYF. Written as DNA, the CDR3 is TGTGCCATCAGTACGACTAGCGGGAGACGCGAGACCCAGTACTTC. This rearrangement joins TRBV10-3 to TRBJ2-5; 12 nucleotides match TRBD2. V gave up 5 bases and J gave up 5 bases; unmatched junction bases: 6. The CDR3 is 15 residues long. Per germline, CDR1 ENHRY and CDR2 SYGVKD.

The chain carries TRBV28 and TRBJ2-7; a possible D gene is TRBD2 (5 bases). The CDR3 consists of 17 residues. With 6 bases removed from V and 2 bases from J, the gap between germline ends came to 23 bases. Germline loops: CDR1 MDHEN, CDR2 SYDVKM. The CDR3 DNA reads TGTGCCAGCAGCTCCCTTCTGGGTTCCGGGAATCCCTACGAGCAGTACTTC. The encoded protein is CASSSLLGSGNPYEQYF.

CDR3 DNA: TGTGCCAGCAGCTGGGGACTGATCGACTCTGGAAACACCATATATTTT. It encodes CASSWGLIDSGNTIYF. The chain employs TRBV7-2 and TRBJ1-3, with D maybe TRBD1 (5 bases). The V end lost 4 bases, the J end lost 0 bases, and 13 bases lay between the germline ends. Germline CDR1 reads SGHTA; CDR2 reads FQGNSA. There are 16 residues in the CDR3.

The chain joins TRBV2 to TRBJ1-6; perhaps TRBD1 as D (6 bases). CDR1 is SNHLY and CDR2 is FYNNEI in the germline V gene. V lost 2 bases and J lost 7, with 9 bases in between. The CDR3 covers 14 residues. The CDR3 spells CASSEQGNNSPLHF. CDR3 bases: TGTGCCAGCAGTGAACAGGGGAACAATTCACCCCTCCACTTT.

J is TRBJ2-7 and V is TRBV6-2 or TRBV6-3, with 8 bases identical to TRBD1. CDR1 MNHEY and CDR2 SVGEGT come from the germline V gene. Unmatched junction bases numbered 6, after V lost 2 bases and J lost 3 bases. This CDR3 is 15 amino acids long. The CDR3 is CASSYLWDRNYEQYF. The CDR3 DNA follows: TGTGCCAGCAGTTACCTCTGGGACAGGAACTACGAGCAGTACTTC.

The chain employs TRBV10-3 and TRBJ2-7; 8 positions agree with TRBD1. The V segment lost 0 bases and the J segment 2 bases; nucleotides outside the gene matches: 3. Looked up from germline, CDR1 is ENHRY and CDR2 is SYGVKD. There are 15 residues in the CDR3. The CDR3 DNA is TGTGCCATCAGTGAGTCGCCACAGGGGGCCTACGAGCAGTACTTC. It specifies CAISESPQGAYEQYF.

This chain uses TRBV3-1 (or the pseudogene TRBV3-2) with TRBJ1-2; 7 bases align to TRBD1. J gave up 7 bases and V 4 bases, and 12 bases lay outside the gene matches. The CDR3 consists of 15 residues. Germline CDR1 LGHDT, CDR2 YNNKEL (reference sequence). The CDR3 nucleotides are TGTGCCAGCAGCCCAGAAAAGGGGGCGTTTTCTGGCTACACCTTC. This encodes CASSPEKGAFSGYTF.